The T cell receptor beta chain described here comes from a study of patients and donors after allogeneic stem cell transplantation. This clonotype showed up just a few times. TCRdb ran MiXCR on the RT-PCR reads and lists one entry per CDR3 protein. The sample yields about a million distinct CDR3 sequences, 18% seen once. The sequence came from a human donor who was either an allogeneic HSCT recipient or a stem cell or donor lymphocyte infusion donor (not recorded which). It is not recorded whose cells these are; they may come from a transplant donor. The source material was blood, either unsorted or a sorted T cell fraction (not recorded which).

Here the CDR3 DNA reads TGTGCCAGCAGCGTAGGACTCCACTCCTACAATGAGCAGTTCTTC. Its protein is CASSVGLHSYNEQFF. V gene TRBV9 combines with J gene TRBJ2-1, with D hard to call. Per the germline V gene, CDR1 is SGDLS and CDR2 is YYNGEE. Trimming took 0 bases from V and 0 from J, leaving 7 bases between them. The CDR3 consists of 15 residues.